The T cell receptor beta chain described here comes from a study of radiotherapy plus CTLA-4 blockade in lung cancer. Comments on this clone: What it binds is unknown.

The CDR3 runs 19 residues. The V and J ends lost 6 bases and 0 bases respectively, with 26 bases between them. The germline CDR1 and CDR2 sequences are LNHDA and SQIVND (reference sequence). CTLA-4 blockade using ipilimumab, together with focal radiation, was received by patients with chemo-refractory metastatic non-small-cell lung cancer. General observations from the study: Expansion in blood of tumor-derived TCR clones was seen after radiotherapy plus ipilimumab.

Libraries were prepared by immunoSEQ multiplex PCR; TCRdb keeps only in-frame clonotypes and omits some of them. The repertoire holds 100,000 to 150,000 clones, with more than 65% as singletons. The chain links TRBV19 to TRBJ1-1; D may be TRBD1 (6 bases). The source is a human donor with non-small cell lung cancer who had a partial response to radiotherapy plus ipilimumab. This sample comprised peripheral blood, obtained from a patient treated with radiotherapy plus ipilimumab. DNA for the CDR3: TGTGCCAGTAGCCGCAACAAACGGGGGGGGGCCCTCTTGAACACTGAAGCTTTCTTT. This translates into CASSRNKRGGALLNTEAFF. The complete variable domain, with remaining parts taken from reference TRBV19 and TRBJ1-1, reads DGGITQSPKYLFRKEGQNVTLSCEQNLNHDAMYWYRQDPGQGLRLIYYSQIVNDFQKGDIAEGYSVSREKKESFPLTVTSAQKNPTAFYLCASSRNKRGGALLNTEAFFGQGTRLTVV.